A single sample is the source of the 18 T cell receptor beta chains below, sequenced in a study of blood T cell repertoires in COVID-19. Some clones are missing from TCRdb's copy, which holds only in-frame ones; the method was immunoSEQ multiplex PCR. The sample shows around 180,000 clones, less than 85% of them seen only once. The sample taken for sequencing was PBMCs or T cells enriched from blood (not recorded which). The receptors shown here come from a man between 50 and 59 years old who had recovered from COVID-19.

This chain joins TRBV6-5 and TRBJ1-2, with TRBD1 matching 9 bases. V dropped 6 bases and J dropped 6; count of bases not matched to a gene: 5. The CDR3 contains 13 residues. Germline CDR1 is MNHEY and CDR2 is SVGAGI. CDR3 coding DNA: TGTGCCAGCAGCAAAGGACAGGGGAATGGCTACACCTTC. Translation: CASSKGQGNGYTF.

The chain joins TRBV7-9 to TRBJ2-5; tentatively, D is TRBD1 (6 bases). The V and J ends lost 5 bases and 5 bases respectively, with 15 bases between them. The CDR3 is made up of 14 amino acids. In germline, CDR1 is SEHNR, CDR2 FQNEAQ (reference sequence). CDR3 DNA sequence: TGTGCCAGCAGCCCCAGGGGTCACGGGGAGACCCAGTACTTC. It translates to CASSPRGHGETQYF.

The V and J genes are TRBV15 and TRBJ1-2; TRBD1 agrees at 9 bases. Per the germline V gene, CDR1 is LNHNV and CDR2 is YYDKDF (reference sequence). V shed 1 base and J 6 bases; nucleotides not matched to a gene: 3. The length of the CDR3 is 14 residues. This chain's CDR3 is CATSRVGQGHGYTF. For the CDR3, the DNA is TGTGCCACCAGCAGAGTAGGACAGGGGCATGGCTACACCTTC.

The chain employs TRBV5-5 and TRBJ2-5; D remains ambiguous. The CDR3 is 13 amino acids. V was shortened by 0 bases and J by 5 bases, with 8 bases between the two germline ends. CDR1 is SGHKS, CDR2 YYEKEE, per germline (reference sequence). CDR3 DNA: TGTGCCAGCAGCTTGGCACTTGCGGAGACCCAGTACTTC. Amino acid sequence: CASSLALAETQYF. Drawing the rest from reference TRBV5-5 and TRBJ2-5, the complete variable domain is DAGVTQSPTHLIKTRGQQVTLRCSPISGHKSVSWYQQVLGQGPQFIFQYYEKEERGRGNFPDRFSARQFPNYSSELNVNALLLGDSALYLCASSLALAETQYFGPGTRLLVL.

The sample holds a few counts of this clone. The gene calls are TRBV3-1 (or the pseudogene TRBV3-2) and TRBJ2-2, with 7 bases lining up with TRBD1. The CDR3 covers 14 residues. With V trimmed by 3 bases and J by 6 bases, 4 bases remained unmatched. The germline V gene has CDR1 LGHDT and CDR2 YNNKEL (reference sequence). CDR3 DNA sequence: TGTGCCAGCAGCCATCAGACAGGGTCCGGGGAGCTGTTTTTT. This gives the protein CASSHQTGSGELFF.

This clone appeared a few times. The CDR3 sequence: CATSDLGTGTPYEQYF. CDR3 nucleotide sequence: TGTGCCACCAGTGATTTGGGGACAGGGACCCCCTACGAGCAGTACTTC. The V gene is TRBV24-1, the J gene TRBJ2-7; 9 bases align to TRBD1. Germline trimming cut 0 bases from V and 2 bases from J; bases unmatched to any gene: 4. Germline values: CDR1 KGHDR, CDR2 SFDVKD. The CDR3 is 16 amino acids.

Concerning this clone itself: This CDR3 is also generated by other DNA sequences in the sample. V is TRBV7-2 and J is TRBJ1-3; 7 positions match TRBD1. V trimming: 4 bases; J trimming: 0 bases; junction bases outside the gene matches: 3. Germline values: CDR1 SGHTA, CDR2 FQGNSA. The CDR3 loop spans 15 amino acids. The CDR3 nucleotides are TGTGCCAGCAGCTGGGACAGCAGCTCTGGAAACACCATATATTTT. It is translated as CASSWDSSSGNTIYF.

This sequence joins TRBV14 and TRBJ2-1, with 10 bases identical to TRBD2. V lost 3 bases, J lost 1 base, and 3 bases stayed unmatched. This CDR3 is 16 amino acids long. The germline V gene has CDR1 SGHDN and CDR2 FVKESK. The CDR3 region is CASSHQRGGSYNEQFF. CDR3 DNA: TGTGCCAGCAGCCACCAGCGGGGGGGATCCTACAATGAGCAGTTCTTC.

The chain employs TRBV5-5 and TRBJ1-4, with 7 bases matching TRBD1. The ends lost 3 bases at V and 8 bases at J; junction bases unmatched: 7. This CDR3 has 14 amino acids. The germline gives CDR1 SGHKS, CDR2 YYEKEE (reference sequence). CDR3 sequence reads: CASSWVAGGEKLFF. As DNA, the CDR3 is TGTGCCAGCAGCTGGGTGGCAGGGGGGGAAAAACTGTTTTTT.

The genes are TRBV3-1 (or the pseudogene TRBV3-2) and TRBJ1-6; the D gene is possibly TRBD1 (5 bases). CDR1 is LGHDT and CDR2 is YNNKEL in the germline V gene (reference sequence). The CDR3 sequence is 14 residues long. The V and J ends lost 2 bases and 5 bases respectively, with 7 bases between them. The CDR3 is CASSQWGDNSPLHF. Written as DNA, the CDR3 is TGTGCCAGCAGCCAATGGGGGGATAATTCACCCCTCCACTTT.

This chain links TRBV4-1 with TRBJ2-2, with TRBD2 matching over 7 bases. J was trimmed by 6 bases and V by 0 bases; bases with no gene match: 7. Germline CDR1 and CDR2: MGHRA and YSYEKL. This CDR3 spans 16 amino acids. CDR3 nucleotide sequence: TGCGCCAGCAGCCAAGAGAGCAGGGCGGGGGCCGGGGAGCTGTTTTTT. Translated, it gives CASSQESRAGAGELFF.

This sequence joins TRBV27 and TRBJ2-5, with 9 bases that match TRBD2. CDR3 length: 14 amino acids. Unmatched junction bases numbered 3, after V lost 3 bases and J lost 4 bases. Germline CDR1 is MNHEY and CDR2 is SMNVEV (reference sequence). CDR3 bases: TGTGCCAGCAGTTTGAGGCGGGGGGGAGAGACCCAGTACTTC. It is translated as CASSLRRGGETQYF.

This clone appeared once. This chain uses TRBV7-2 with TRBJ2-7; D is undetermined. Between the trimmed V and J ends, which lost 5 bases and 0 bases, there was a span of 8 bases. There are 13 residues in the CDR3. Germline loops: CDR1 SGHTA, CDR2 FQGNSA. As DNA, the CDR3 is TGTGCCAGCAGCCCCGTCCGCTCCTACGAGCAGTACTTC. The encoded protein is CASSPVRSYEQYF.

This sequence joins TRBV29-1 and TRBJ2-1; D not certain. V lost 7 bases and J lost 0, with 10 bases in between. Germline loops: CDR1 SQVTM, CDR2 ANQGSEA. This CDR3 contains 13 residues. The CDR3 region has the DNA TGCAGCGCCTCCTATAGCTCCTACAATGAGCAGTTCTTC. Translated: CSASYSSYNEQFF.

The chain joins TRBV4-3 to TRBJ1-2; 9 nucleotides match TRBD1. CDR3 size: 15 residues. J gave up 7 bases and V 0 bases, and 6 bases lay outside the gene matches. Germline assignment: CDR1 LGHNA and CDR2 YSLEER. CDR3 DNA sequence: TGCGCCAGCAGCCAAGATACAGGGGGCGTCGGTGGCTACACCTTC. Residues: CASSQDTGGVGGYTF.

This chain connects TRBV2 to TRBJ2-7; 10 nucleotides match TRBD1. V trimming: 4 bases; J trimming: 6 bases; junction bases outside the gene matches: 6. In germline, CDR1 is SNHLY, CDR2 FYNNEI. This CDR3 comprises 14 residues. The CDR3 sequence is CASSGRTGGGEQYF. In nucleotides, the CDR3 is TGTGCCAGCAGTGGAAGGACAGGGGGTGGCGAGCAGTACTTC. The whole variable domain, filled in from reference TRBV2 and TRBJ2-7, reads EPEVTQTPSHQVTQMGQEVILRCVPISNHLYFYWYRQILGQKVEFLVSFYNNEISEKSEIFDDQFSVERPDGSNFTLKIRSTKLEDSAMYFCASSGRTGGGEQYFGPGTRLTVT.

The gene calls are TRBV11-3 and TRBJ2-7; D is unresolved. The V gene lost 5 bases and the J gene lost 2 bases, with 10 bases spanning the gap. This CDR3 is 13 amino acids long. CDR1 is SGHNT, CDR2 YENEEA, per germline. The CDR3 DNA is TGTGCCAGCAGCCCCAGCGAAACCTACGAGCAGTACTTC. This sequence encodes CASSPSETYEQYF.

This chain joins TRBV19 and TRBJ1-5, with D perhaps TRBD1 (5 bases). V gave up 5 bases and J gave up 4 bases, with 9 bases separating them. The germline gives CDR1 LNHDA, CDR2 SQIVND (reference sequence). The CDR3 has 13 amino acids. The CDR3 DNA reads as TGTGCCAGTAGTCCAACAGGAAATCAGCCCCAGCATTTT. Protein: CASSPTGNQPQHF.